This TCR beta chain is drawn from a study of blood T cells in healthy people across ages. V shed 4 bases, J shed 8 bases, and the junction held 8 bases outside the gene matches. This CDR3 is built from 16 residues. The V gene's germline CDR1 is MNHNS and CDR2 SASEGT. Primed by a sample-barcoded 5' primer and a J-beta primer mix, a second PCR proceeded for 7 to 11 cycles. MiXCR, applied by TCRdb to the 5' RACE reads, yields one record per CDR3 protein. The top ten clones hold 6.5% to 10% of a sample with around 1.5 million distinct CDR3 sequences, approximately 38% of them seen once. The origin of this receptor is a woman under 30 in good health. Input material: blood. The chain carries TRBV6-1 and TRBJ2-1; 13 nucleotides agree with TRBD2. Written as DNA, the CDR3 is TGTGCCAGCAGTGCGCGACTAGCGGGGGGTGTCTATGAGCAGTTCTTC. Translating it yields CASSARLAGGVYEQFF.